The next 16 T cell receptor beta chains were all read from a single sample in a study of early stage breast cancer tumors. Data came from immunoSEQ multiplex PCR; TCRdb stores just in-frame clones and leaves some out. The sample shows fewer than 30,000 clones, roughly 55% of them seen only once. The sample comprised breast tumor tissue. Receptors originate from a person aged 50-59 years with breast cancer.

This rearrangement joins TRBV30 to TRBJ2-2; no reliable D call. The V end was cut by 2 bases, the J end by 1 base, with 11 bases between. The CDR3 totals 15 residues. Germline V gene lookup returns CDR1 GTSNPN and CDR2 SVGIG (reference sequence). DNA of the CDR3: TGTGCCTGGAGTTGGTTGACTCTGAACACCGGGGAGCTGTTTTTT. This translates into CAWSWLTLNTGELFF.

In its sample, this clone was seen a few times. The chain joins TRBV10-3 to TRBJ1-5, with D hard to call. The CDR3 spans 16 residues. In germline, CDR1 is ENHRY, CDR2 SYGVKD. The V gene lost 11 bases and the J gene lost 5 bases, with 25 bases spanning the gap. The CDR3 nucleotides read TGTGCCCCCATGGGTCTGGGGTCGCCTATTTATCAGCCCCAGCATTTT. This encodes CAPMGLGSPIYQPQHF.

This chain joins TRBV7-8 and TRBJ2-5, with no clear D. Germline loops: CDR1 SGHVS, CDR2 FQNEAQ. Trimming removed 6 bases from V and 4 bases from J, with 18 bases in between. CDR3 length: 15 residues. CDR3 region: CASSTRDMVSETQYF. CDR3 sequence (DNA): TGTGCCAGCAGTACCCGAGACATGGTCTCAGAGACCCAGTACTTC.

The chain joins TRBV19 to TRBJ2-7; a possible D gene is TRBD2 (5 bases). Germline V gives CDR1 LNHDA, CDR2 SQIVND (reference sequence). This CDR3 spans 13 amino acids. The V and J ends lost 3 bases and 11 bases respectively, with 17 bases between them. CDR3 nucleotides: TGTGCCAGTAGTATGGATGGACTCCGAGAGGAGTACTTC. Protein: CASSMDGLREEYF.

This chain joins TRBV4-1 and TRBJ2-3; D is unresolved. V lost 4 bases, J lost 4 bases, and 18 bases lay in between. Germline V gene lookup returns CDR1 MGHRA and CDR2 YSYEKL. This CDR3 has 16 amino acids. CDR3 residues: CASSPGSLNRADTQYF. The CDR3 nucleotides read TGCGCCAGCAGCCCTGGGTCCTTAAATAGAGCAGATACGCAGTATTTT.

The gene calls are TRBV5-8 and TRBJ2-1, with 9 bases lining up with TRBD2. J gave up 6 bases and V 3 bases, and 16 bases lay outside the gene matches. The CDR3 spans 18 residues. From germline, CDR1 is SGHTS and CDR2 YDEGEE. CDR3 protein: CASSSNLGALAGPNEQFF. CDR3 nucleotide sequence: TGTGCCAGCAGCTCAAATCTTGGGGCTCTAGCGGGACCCAATGAGCAGTTCTTC.

The genes are TRBV11-2 and TRBJ2-7; D possibly corresponds to TRBD2 (6 bases). The CDR3 runs to 14 residues. The V end lost 3 bases, the J end lost 7 bases, and 16 bases lay between the germline ends. The germline V gene has CDR1 SGHAT and CDR2 FQNNGV. The DNA for the CDR3 is TGTGCCAGCAGCTTTCAGCCCATCGGGGGAGAGCAGTACTTC. It translates to CASSFQPIGGEQYF. Filled out from reference TRBV11-2 and TRBJ2-7, the complete variable domain reads EAGVAQSPRYKIIEKRQSVAFWCNPISGHATLYWYQQILGQGPKLLIQFQNNGVVDDSQLPKDRFSAERLKGVDSTLKIQPAKLEDSAVYLCASSFQPIGGEQYFGPGTRLTVT.

This rearrangement joins TRBV27 to TRBJ2-3; 8 positions match TRBD2. CDR1 and CDR2 from the germline V gene are MNHEY and SMNVEV (reference sequence). The CDR3 has 15 residues. V lost 4 bases to trimming and J lost 2 bases; unmatched junction nucleotides: 5. This chain's CDR3 is CASSSQRGYTDTQYF. CDR3 DNA: TGTGCCAGCAGTTCCCAGCGGGGGTACACAGATACGCAGTATTTT.

V and J are TRBV11-2 and TRBJ2-7; 12 bases match TRBD2. This CDR3 is 16 amino acids long. Germline V gene data show CDR1 as SGHAT and CDR2 as FQNNGV. The V and J ends lost 3 bases and 6 bases, in that order; junction bases with no gene match: 9. The CDR3 DNA is TGTGCCAGCAGCTTTCCCGGGGGGGGACTAGCGGGCGAGCAGTACTTC. This encodes CASSFPGGGLAGEQYF.

This clone has only one observation. V is TRBV6-5 and J is TRBJ2-3, with 13 bases fitting TRBD2. The trim removed 6 bases at V and 1 base at J, leaving 1 base unmatched. Germline CDR1 is MNHEY and CDR2 is SVGAGI. This CDR3 region has 15 residues. CDR3 region: CASSGLAGGTDTQYF. The CDR3 coding sequence is TGTGCCAGCAGCGGACTAGCGGGAGGCACAGATACGCAGTATTTT.

This clone was seen only a few times. CDR3 in DNA: TGTGCCAGCAGTTTGAGGGAGGGTCGGGGGGAGACCCAGTACTTC. Translation: CASSLREGRGETQYF. The J gene is TRBJ2-5, the V gene TRBV27; 7 nucleotides align to TRBD2. Trimming at V came to 3 bases and at J to 5 bases, leaving 9 bases not matched to a gene. The CDR3 contains 15 residues. Germline CDR1 MNHEY, CDR2 SMNVEV (reference sequence).

This clone was seen a handful of times. The chain recombines TRBV5-1 with TRBJ2-1; D is uncertain. V lost 0 bases, J lost 12 bases, and 16 bases lay in between. In germline, CDR1 is SGHRS, CDR2 YFSETQ. The CDR3 is 14 residues long. This chain's CDR3 is CASSLDPSFTWQFF. Written as DNA, the CDR3 is TGCGCCAGCAGCTTGGACCCCTCCTTTACGTGGCAGTTCTTC. Full variable domain (missing parts from reference TRBV5-1 and TRBJ2-1): KAGVTQTPRYLIKTRGQQVTLSCSPISGHRSVSWYQQTPGQGLQFLFEYFSETQRNKGNFPGRFSGRQFSNSRSEMNVSTLELGDSALYLCASSLDPSFTWQFFGPGTRLTVL.

DNA for the CDR3: TGTGCCACCAGCACACAGGGAGGGTACGAAAAACTGTTTTTT. Amino acids: CATSTQGGYEKLFF. This chain uses TRBV15 with TRBJ1-4; D possibly corresponds to TRBD1 (6 bases). Trimming cost V 4 bases and J 8 bases, with 14 bases left between them. Germline V gives CDR1 LNHNV, CDR2 YYDKDF (reference sequence). The CDR3 extends over 14 amino acids.

This chain links TRBV2 with TRBJ2-3, with 9 bases matching TRBD2. Per germline, CDR1 SNHLY and CDR2 FYNNEI. The ends lost 6 bases at V and 0 bases at J; junction bases unmatched: 10. This CDR3 is 17 amino acids long. The CDR3 spells CASRPASGDSSTDTQYF. Here the CDR3 DNA reads TGTGCCAGCAGGCCGGCTAGCGGGGACTCTAGCACAGATACGCAGTATTTT.

The chain recombines TRBV27 with TRBJ2-1; the D gene is possibly TRBD2 (5 bases). V was cut by 3 bases and J by 8 bases, with 5 bases left in between. The CDR3 spans 11 residues. In germline, CDR1 is MNHEY, CDR2 SMNVEV (reference sequence). The CDR3 bases are TGTGCCAGCAGTTTTAGCGATGAGCAGTTCTTC. This gives the protein CASSFSDEQFF.

This chain links TRBV7-2 with TRBJ2-5, with 7 positions matching TRBD2. Germline CDR1 SGHTA, CDR2 FQGNSA. V was clipped by 5 bases and J by 5 bases; unmatched bases: 8. The CDR3 totals 14 residues. CDR3 bases: TGTGCCAGCAGCGCCTTGAGGGGAGGGGAGACCCAGTACTTC. Protein sequence: CASSALRGGETQYF.